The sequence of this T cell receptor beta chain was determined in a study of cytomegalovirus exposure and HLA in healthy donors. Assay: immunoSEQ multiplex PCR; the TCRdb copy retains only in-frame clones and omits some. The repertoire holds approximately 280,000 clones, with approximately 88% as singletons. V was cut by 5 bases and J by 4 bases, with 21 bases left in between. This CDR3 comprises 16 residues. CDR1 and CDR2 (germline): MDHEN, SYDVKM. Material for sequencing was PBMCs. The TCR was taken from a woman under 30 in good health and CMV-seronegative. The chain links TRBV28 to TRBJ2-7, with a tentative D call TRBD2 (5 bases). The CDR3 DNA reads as TGTGCCAGCAGTCTCGAATCTCCTTCCTCGGGATACGAGCAGTACTTC. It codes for CASSLESPSSGYEQYF. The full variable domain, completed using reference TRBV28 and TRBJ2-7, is DVKVTQSSRYLVKRTGEKVFLECVQDMDHENMFWYRQDPGLGLRLIYFSYDVKMKEKGDIPEGYSVSREKKERFSLILESASTNQTSMYLCASSLESPSSGYEQYFGPGTRLTVT.